This T cell receptor (beta chain) was sequenced in a study of tumor-infiltrating lymphocytes in localized non-small cell lung cancer. At the level of the study: Each patient gave resected tumor and non-adjacent uninvolved lung tissue.

The assay was immunoSEQ multiplex PCR, and TCRdb's table has in-frame clones only and misses some. The sample yields roughly 9,200 clones, around 81% seen once. On this clone: As yet, its antigen is unknown.

Germline V lookup: CDR1 MDHEN, CDR2 SYDVKM. J lost 4 bases, V lost 5 bases, and 9 bases had no gene match. This CDR3 spans 15 amino acids. Findings of the study overall: TCR sequencing covered a subset of patients with enough tissue. Each assay used a separate piece of the same tissue. Tumors had more T cell infiltration than uninvolved lung, per TCRbeta sequencing and CD3 counts.

Specimen: uninvolved lung tissue not adjacent to the tumor. V is TRBV28 and J is TRBJ2-5; 8 nucleotides agree with TRBD2. This receptor was taken from a human donor with non-small cell lung cancer. The CDR3 DNA reads as TGTGCCAGCAGTCTCGAAGCGGGAGTACTAGAGACCCAGTACTTC. This codes for CASSLEAGVLETQYF. Supplemented by reference TRBV28 and TRBJ2-5, the full variable domain reads DVKVTQSSRYLVKRTGEKVFLECVQDMDHENMFWYRQDPGLGLRLIYFSYDVKMKEKGDIPEGYSVSREKKERFSLILESASTNQTSMYLCASSLEAGVLETQYFGPGTRLLVL.